The 30 T cell receptor beta chains reported below all come from one sample, sequenced in a study of cytomegalovirus exposure and HLA in healthy donors. Primers included in the PCR were 60 Vbeta and 13 Jbeta primers. The repertoire was sequenced with immunoSEQ multiplex PCR; TCRdb's copy has only in-frame clones and lacks some. The sample lists over 150,000 clones, around 86% occurring once. Material: PBMCs. The receptors come from a human donor in good health.

The chain has TRBV27 and TRBJ1-4; D possibly corresponds to TRBD1 (6 bases). The CDR3 spans 15 residues. Per germline, CDR1 MNHEY and CDR2 SMNVEV (reference sequence). V lost 6 bases to trimming and J lost 5 bases, with 16 bases between them. CDR3 DNA sequence: TGTGCCAGCAGACCCCAGGACAGAAAGAATGAAAAACTGTTTTTT. It specifies CASRPQDRKNEKLFF.

V usage is TRBV11-2 and J usage is TRBJ2-3; possible D gene TRBD2, 5 bases. This CDR3 is built from 15 residues. V lost 6 bases and J 2 bases, leaving 15 bases between the germline ends. Per germline, CDR1 SGHAT and CDR2 FQNNGV. The CDR3 reads CASSRLQAATDTQYF. As DNA, the CDR3 is TGTGCCAGCAGTCGCCTCCAAGCGGCCACAGATACGCAGTATTTT.

In nucleotides, the CDR3 is TGTGCCAGCAGTAAATCACTAGCGGACACAGATACGCAGTATTTT. Translating gives CASSKSLADTDTQYF. V is TRBV6-6 and J is TRBJ2-3; 8 bases map to TRBD2. The CDR3 consists of 15 residues. V lost 5 bases to trimming and J lost 2 bases; unmatched junction nucleotides: 6. Germline-derived CDR1 and CDR2 are MNHNY and SVGAGI (reference sequence).

DNA of the CDR3: TGTGCCAGCAGCTCGCAGGGATCTACTTACGGCTACACCTTC. Residues: CASSSQGSTYGYTF. The chain couples TRBV7-2 to TRBJ1-2, with a weak D call TRBD1 (5 bases). V was pared by 4 bases and J by 8 bases, with 17 bases between. The CDR3 loop spans 14 amino acids. The germline CDR1 and CDR2 sequences are SGHTA and FQGNSA. The variable domain in full, with the rest retrieved from reference TRBV7-2 and TRBJ1-2, is GAGVSQSPSNKVTEKGKDVELRCDPISGHTALYWYRQSLGQGLEFLIYFQGNSAPDKSGLPSDRFSAERTGGSVSTLTIQRTQQEDSAVYLCASSSQGSTYGYTFGSGTRLTVV.

The sample holds a few counts of this clone. V and J are TRBV6-5 and TRBJ2-1; D gene uncertain. Germline CDR1 and CDR2: MNHEY and SVGAGI. V shed 2 bases and J shed 6 bases, with 2 bases lying between them. The CDR3 loop spans 11 amino acids. DNA of the CDR3: TGTGCCAGCAGTTACCTCAATGAGCAGTTCTTC. Its translation is CASSYLNEQFF.

The sample holds one count of this clone. CDR3 nucleotides: TGTGCCAGCAGTCCATTTTTGGGGACGGGACAGGGTAGCGTTTACGAGCAGTACTTC. Amino acid sequence: CASSPFLGTGQGSVYEQYF. V usage is TRBV7-9 and J usage is TRBJ2-7, with TRBD1 identical over 9 bases. This CDR3 spans 19 amino acids. V was pared by 6 bases and J by 4 bases, with 22 bases of the junction left unmatched. CDR1 is SEHNR, CDR2 FQNEAQ, per germline (reference sequence).

This clone was seen more than once but under ten times. The rearrangement joins TRBV7-2 to TRBJ1-1, with a weak D call TRBD1 (5 bases). V was cut by 0 bases and J by 6 bases, with 11 bases left in between. This CDR3 comprises 14 residues. CDR1 SGHTA and CDR2 FQGNSA come from the germline V gene. The CDR3 DNA reads as TGTGCCAGCAGCTTAGCCAGGGAATTCCCTGAAGCTTTCTTT. Its translation is CASSLAREFPEAFF. Using reference TRBV7-2 and TRBJ1-1 for the parts outside the CDR3, the full variable domain is GAGVSQSPSNKVTEKGKDVELRCDPISGHTALYWYRQSLGQGLEFLIYFQGNSAPDKSGLPSDRFSAERTGGSVSTLTIQRTQQEDSAVYLCASSLAREFPEAFFGQGTRLTVV.

The J gene is TRBJ1-6, the V gene TRBV9; D might be TRBD1 (6 bases). The V gene's germline CDR1 is SGDLS and CDR2 YYNGEE. The CDR3 is made up of 16 amino acids. The V and J ends lost 2 bases and 9 bases respectively, with 18 bases between them. The CDR3 DNA sequence: TGTGCCAGCAGCGTGAATCAGGGGCTTGGGGTTTCACCCCTCCACTTT. This codes for CASSVNQGLGVSPLHF.

V gene TRBV20-1 combines with J gene TRBJ2-3; D might be TRBD2 (6 bases). The CDR3 runs to 11 residues. V was shortened by 6 bases and J by 9 bases, with 13 bases between the two germline ends. Germline V lookup: CDR1 DFQATT, CDR2 SNEGSKA (reference sequence). The CDR3 here is CSARDFPTQYF. The CDR3 nucleotides read TGCAGTGCCAGGGACTTTCCCACGCAGTATTTT.

The chain links TRBV4-1 to TRBJ1-1; no reliable D call. CDR1 and CDR2 (germline): MGHRA, YSYEKL. V gave up 5 bases and J gave up 1 base, with 14 bases separating them. This CDR3 has 15 amino acids. The CDR3 nucleotides read TGCGCCAGCAGCAGTCACATTGGGCCGAACACTGAAGCTTTCTTT. Residues: CASSSHIGPNTEAFF.

V is TRBV15 and J is TRBJ2-7, with D tentatively TRBD1 (6 bases). Germline values: CDR1 LNHNV, CDR2 YYDKDF (reference sequence). Trimming removed 5 bases at V and 0 bases at J, with 11 bases between. CDR3 length: 14 residues. The CDR3 loop reads CATSLRTASYEQYF. DNA for the CDR3: TGTGCCACCAGCCTCCGGACAGCCTCCTACGAGCAGTACTTC. Using reference TRBV15 and TRBJ2-7 for the parts outside the CDR3, the full variable domain is DAMVIQNPRYQVTQFGKPVTLSCSQTLNHNVMYWYQQKSSQAPKLLFHYYDKDFNNEADTPDNFQSRRPNTSFCFLDIRSPGLGDTAMYLCATSLRTASYEQYFGPGTRLTVT.

The rearrangement joins TRBV19 to TRBJ2-1; D possibly corresponds to TRBD2 (6 bases). The CDR3 extends over 15 amino acids. Between the trimmed V and J ends, which lost 3 bases and 4 bases, there was a span of 13 bases. Per the germline V gene, CDR1 is LNHDA and CDR2 is SQIVND (reference sequence). The CDR3 reads CASSIWGSGYNEQFF. The CDR3 DNA follows: TGTGCCAGTAGTATTTGGGGTAGCGGATACAATGAGCAGTTCTTC.

J is TRBJ1-6 and V is TRBV19, with TRBD1 matching over 9 bases. V shed 9 bases and J 7 bases; nucleotides not matched to a gene: 7. The germline V gene has CDR1 LNHDA and CDR2 SQIVND (reference sequence). The CDR3 runs to 14 residues. The CDR3 here is CASSTGGSNSPLHF. CDR3 nucleotides: TGTGCCAGCTCGACAGGGGGTTCGAATTCACCCCTCCACTTT.

In its sample, this clone was seen once. In DNA form, the CDR3 reads TGTGCCAGCAGCTTAGAAATATATGGGGGGTCGTCCTACGAGCAGTACTTC. This codes for CASSLEIYGGSSYEQYF. The V and J genes are TRBV11-3 and TRBJ2-7; the D gene is possibly TRBD2 (6 bases). The ends were cut back, 0 bases at V and 1 base at J, with 16 bases in the middle. The CDR3 sequence is 17 residues long. Germline CDR1 and CDR2: SGHNT and YENEEA. The full variable domain, with the rest looked up from reference TRBV11-3 and TRBJ2-7, is EAGVVQSPRYKIIEKKQPVAFWCNPISGHNTLYWYLQNLGQGPELLIRYENEEAVDDSQLPKDRFSAERLKGVDSTLKIQPAELGDSAVYLCASSLEIYGGSSYEQYFGPGTRLTVT.

This sequence joins TRBV5-1 and TRBJ2-2, with TRBD2 identical over 10 bases. CDR1 and CDR2 from the germline V gene are SGHRS and YFSETQ. The CDR3 loop spans 16 amino acids. Trimming cost V 2 bases and J 7 bases; bases outside gene matches: 8. The CDR3 DNA reads TGCGCCAGCAGCTTTCGCGGGACTAGCGATGTCGGGGAGCTGTTTTTT. This codes for CASSFRGTSDVGELFF.

This clone was found a few times. The chain employs TRBV15 and TRBJ2-7; D perhaps matches TRBD2 (6 bases). Germline lookup yields CDR1 LNHNV and CDR2 YYDKDF (reference sequence). CDR3 size: 15 residues. Trimming removed 3 bases at V and 2 bases at J, with 14 bases between. The CDR3 region has the DNA TGTGCCACCAGCAGGCTCCAGGGAGGCCCCTACGAGCAGTACTTC. It is translated as CATSRLQGGPYEQYF.

The rearrangement uses TRBV21-1 and TRBJ1-2; the listed D gene, TRBD1, was not tested against the DNA. TRBV21-1 is termed a pseudogene. CDR3 length: 15 residues. CDR3 in amino acids: CASSPRTGRNYGYTF. CDR3 DNA: TGTGCCAGCAGCCCCCGGACAGGGAGGAACTATGGCTACACCTTC.

The chain uses TRBV7-8 and TRBJ1-1; 11 bases match TRBD1. The CDR3 is made up of 16 amino acids. The trim removed 5 bases at V and 4 bases at J, leaving 9 bases unmatched. Germline V CDR1 and CDR2: SGHVS, FQNEAQ. The DNA for the CDR3 is TGTGCCAGCAGCCCGCTTTTTGGGACAGGGGGCACTGAAGCTTTCTTT. Translated: CASSPLFGTGGTEAFF.

The chain uses TRBV5-6 and TRBJ2-1; a possible D gene is TRBD2 (5 bases). There are 12 residues in the CDR3. CDR1 and CDR2 from the germline V gene are SGHDT and YYEEEE. The V and J ends lost 2 bases and 7 bases respectively, with 7 bases between them. Here the CDR3 reads CASSFSVNEQFF. CDR3 coding DNA: TGTGCCAGCAGCTTTAGCGTGAATGAGCAGTTCTTC.

This rearrangement joins TRBV7-2 to TRBJ2-3; 8 bases are shared with TRBD2. Losses at the gene ends were 4 bases for V and 4 bases for J; bases not matched to a gene: 7. The CDR3 totals 15 residues. Germline lookup yields CDR1 SGHTA and CDR2 FQGNSA. CDR3 bases: TGTGCCAGCAGCTCTGTAGCGGGGTACCCAGATACGCAGTATTTT. Amino acid sequence: CASSSVAGYPDTQYF.

The CDR3 DNA sequence: TGTGCCAGCAGCTTATGGTCCCTAGCGGGGGGGCCCGGCAATGAGCAGTTCTTC. Translation: CASSLWSLAGGPGNEQFF. The gene calls are TRBV7-6 and TRBJ2-1; 12 nucleotides match TRBD2. Trimming cost V 2 bases and J 6 bases; bases outside gene matches: 11. The CDR3 length is 18 residues. Germline V gene sequence: CDR1 SGHVS, CDR2 FNYEAQ.

The sample holds a few counts of this clone. V usage is TRBV2 and J usage is TRBJ1-1; 10 bases line up with TRBD1. With V trimmed by 4 bases and J by 2 bases, 4 bases remained unmatched. Germline CDR1 reads SNHLY; CDR2 reads FYNNEI. CDR3 length equals 15 residues. CDR3 nucleotide sequence: TGTGCCAGCAGTGCGGGACAGGGGTTAAACACTGAAGCTTTCTTT. It codes for CASSAGQGLNTEAFF.

This clone was seen a handful of times. The chain uses TRBV4-2 and TRBJ1-2; D may be TRBD1 (5 bases). Per germline, CDR1 LGHNA and CDR2 YNFKEQ. CDR3 length: 16 residues. Trimming pared 0 bases from V and 5 bases from J, leaving 16 bases between. The CDR3 loop is CASSQDQAGMVYGYTF. CDR3 sequence (DNA): TGTGCCAGCAGCCAAGATCAGGCAGGGATGGTATATGGCTACACCTTC.

This clone showed up just once. V gene TRBV27 combines with J gene TRBJ1-1; 8 bases map to TRBD1. J lost 5 bases, V lost 2 bases, and 7 bases had no gene match. This CDR3 has 15 amino acids. Germline lookup yields CDR1 MNHEY and CDR2 SMNVEV (reference sequence). CDR3: CASSLNPGGSTEAFF. The CDR3 bases are TGTGCCAGCAGTTTAAACCCAGGGGGCTCAACTGAAGCTTTCTTT.

This clone appeared a single time. The genes are TRBV27 and TRBJ2-3; TRBD1 agrees at 7 bases. The germline gives CDR1 MNHEY, CDR2 SMNVEV (reference sequence). The CDR3 runs to 14 residues. The V segment lost 4 bases and the J segment 3 bases; nucleotides outside the gene matches: 4. CDR3 region: CASSSTDRTDTQYF. As DNA, the CDR3 is TGTGCCAGCAGTTCCACGGACAGGACAGATACGCAGTATTTT.

J is TRBJ2-3 and V is TRBV13; 9 bases are a match to TRBD1. J was trimmed by 2 bases and V by 8 bases; bases with no gene match: 8. The CDR3 has 15 amino acids. CDR1 and CDR2 (germline): PRHDT, FYEKMQ (reference sequence). CDR3 amino acids: CASLGDRDFTDTQYF. The CDR3, as DNA: TGTGCCAGCCTGGGGGACAGGGATTTCACAGATACGCAGTATTTT.

This clone was detected a few times. J is TRBJ2-1 and V is TRBV27, with 8 positions matching TRBD2. The CDR3 spans 17 residues. CDR1 and CDR2 (germline): MNHEY, SMNVEV (reference sequence). The junction had 11 bases not matched to a gene; V was cut back by 1 base and J by 6 bases. The chain's CDR3 is CASSLWDILAGLNEQFF. CDR3 nucleotide sequence: TGTGCCAGCAGTTTATGGGACATCCTAGCGGGCCTCAATGAGCAGTTCTTC.

This chain uses TRBV5-6 with TRBJ1-3, with unresolved D. Germline loops: CDR1 SGHDT, CDR2 YYEEEE. V dropped 2 bases and J dropped 0 bases, with 6 bases sitting between them. This CDR3 contains 14 residues. CDR3 in amino acids: CASSFFFSGNTIYF. DNA for the CDR3: TGTGCCAGCAGCTTCTTCTTCTCTGGAAACACCATATATTTT. The full variable domain, in which reference TRBV5-6 and TRBJ1-3 provide the parts outside the CDR3, is DAGVTQSPTHLIKTRGQQVTLRCSPKSGHDTVSWYQQALGQGPQFIFQYYEEEERQRGNFPDRFSGHQFPNYSSELNVNALLLGDSALYLCASSFFFSGNTIYFGEGSWLTVV.

On this clone itself: A read error may produce the germline difference seen at one junction end. This sequence joins TRBV7-9 and TRBJ2-7; 8 bases are a match to TRBD2. CDR1 SEHNR and CDR2 FQNEAQ come from the germline V gene (reference sequence). This CDR3 is 16 amino acids long. CDR3 sequence: CSSSPSTSAVTYEQYF. The DNA of the CDR3 is TGTTCCAGCAGCCCATCGACTAGCGCGGTAACGTACGAGCAGTACTTC.

The rearrangement joins TRBV5-1 to TRBJ1-5; TRBD1 is a possible D gene (5 bases). Between the trimmed V and J ends, which lost 2 bases and 5 bases, there was a span of 11 bases. CDR3 length equals 14 residues. Germline assignment: CDR1 SGHRS and CDR2 YFSETQ. The CDR3 DNA reads as TGCGCCAGCAGCTTATCAGGGTTCCATCAGCCCCAGCATTTT. Its protein product is CASSLSGFHQPQHF.